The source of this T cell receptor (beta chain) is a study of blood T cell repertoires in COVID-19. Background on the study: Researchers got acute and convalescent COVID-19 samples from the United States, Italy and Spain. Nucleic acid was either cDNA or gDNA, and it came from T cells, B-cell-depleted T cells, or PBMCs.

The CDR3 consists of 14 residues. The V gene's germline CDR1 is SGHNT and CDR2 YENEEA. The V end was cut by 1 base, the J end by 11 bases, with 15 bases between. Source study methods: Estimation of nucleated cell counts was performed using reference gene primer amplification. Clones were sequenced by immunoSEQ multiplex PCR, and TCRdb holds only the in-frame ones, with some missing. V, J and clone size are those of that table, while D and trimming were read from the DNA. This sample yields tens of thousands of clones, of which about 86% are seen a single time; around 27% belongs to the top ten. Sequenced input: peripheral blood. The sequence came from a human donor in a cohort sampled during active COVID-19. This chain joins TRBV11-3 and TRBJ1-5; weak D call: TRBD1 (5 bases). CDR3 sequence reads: CASSLGDSFSTQHF. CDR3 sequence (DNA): TGTGCCAGCAGCTTAGGGGACTCCTTTTCGACCCAGCATTTT.